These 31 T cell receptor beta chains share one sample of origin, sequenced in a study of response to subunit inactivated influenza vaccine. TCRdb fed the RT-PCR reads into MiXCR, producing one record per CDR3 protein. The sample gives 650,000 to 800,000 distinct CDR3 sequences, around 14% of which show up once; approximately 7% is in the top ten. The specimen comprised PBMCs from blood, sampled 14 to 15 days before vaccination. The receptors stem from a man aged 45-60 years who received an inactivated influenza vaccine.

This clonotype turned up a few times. CDR3 coding DNA: TGCGCCAGCAGCCAAGATGGAGGGGCATCATGGGATACGCAGTATTTT. Translated: CASSQDGGASWDTQYF. V is TRBV4-1 and J is TRBJ2-3; TRBD2 is a possible D gene (6 bases). The CDR3 totals 16 residues. The germline gives CDR1 MGHRA, CDR2 YSYEKL. V was shortened by 0 bases and J by 6 bases, with 16 bases between the two germline ends.

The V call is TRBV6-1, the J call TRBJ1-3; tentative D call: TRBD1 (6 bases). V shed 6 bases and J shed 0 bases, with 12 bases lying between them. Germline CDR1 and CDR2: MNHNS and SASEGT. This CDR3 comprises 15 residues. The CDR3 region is CASRTTGLSGNTIYF. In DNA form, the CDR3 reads TGTGCCAGCAGAACTACAGGGCTCTCTGGAAACACCATATATTTT.

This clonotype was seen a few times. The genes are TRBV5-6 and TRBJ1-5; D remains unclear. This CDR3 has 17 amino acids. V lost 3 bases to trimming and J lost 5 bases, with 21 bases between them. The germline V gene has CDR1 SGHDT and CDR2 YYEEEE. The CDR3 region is CASSSYQLKFGDQPQHF. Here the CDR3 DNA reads TGTGCCAGCAGCTCCTACCAGCTGAAATTTGGCGATCAGCCCCAGCATTTT.

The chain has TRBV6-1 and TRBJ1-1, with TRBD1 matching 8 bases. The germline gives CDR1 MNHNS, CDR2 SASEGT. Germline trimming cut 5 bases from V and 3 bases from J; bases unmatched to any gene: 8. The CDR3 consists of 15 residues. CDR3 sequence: CASSPWTGRDTEAFF. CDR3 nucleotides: TGTGCCAGCAGTCCCTGGACAGGGAGGGACACTGAAGCTTTCTTT.

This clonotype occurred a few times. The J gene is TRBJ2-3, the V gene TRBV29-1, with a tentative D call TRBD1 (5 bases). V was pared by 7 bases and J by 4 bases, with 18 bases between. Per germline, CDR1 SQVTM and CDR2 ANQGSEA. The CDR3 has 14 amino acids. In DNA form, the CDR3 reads TGCAGCGCGGGCCTAGGGGTTCGAGCAGATACGCAGTATTTT. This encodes CSAGLGVRADTQYF.

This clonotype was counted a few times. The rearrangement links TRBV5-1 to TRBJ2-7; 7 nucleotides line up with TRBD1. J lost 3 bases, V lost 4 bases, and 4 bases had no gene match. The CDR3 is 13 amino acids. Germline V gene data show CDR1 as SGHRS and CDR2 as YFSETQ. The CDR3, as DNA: TGCGCCAGCAGCGAGGGACAGTTCTACGAGCAGTACTTC. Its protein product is CASSEGQFYEQYF.

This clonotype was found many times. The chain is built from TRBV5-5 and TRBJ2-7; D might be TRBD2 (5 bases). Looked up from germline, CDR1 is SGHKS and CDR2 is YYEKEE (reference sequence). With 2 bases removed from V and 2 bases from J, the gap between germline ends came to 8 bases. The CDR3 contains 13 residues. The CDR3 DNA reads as TGTGCCAGCAGCTTAGCGACTACCTACGAGCAGTACTTC. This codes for CASSLATTYEQYF.

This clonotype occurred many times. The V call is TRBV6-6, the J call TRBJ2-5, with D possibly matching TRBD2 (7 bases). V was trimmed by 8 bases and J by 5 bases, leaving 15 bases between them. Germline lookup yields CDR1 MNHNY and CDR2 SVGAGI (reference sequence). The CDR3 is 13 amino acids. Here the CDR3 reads CASGRGEGETQYF. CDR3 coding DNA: TGTGCCAGCGGGAGGGGGGAGGGGGAGACCCAGTACTTC.

The CDR3 sequence is CASLTSGVITDTQYF. As DNA, the CDR3 is TGTGCCAGCCTGACTAGCGGGGTGATCACAGATACGCAGTATTTT. The chain has TRBV2 and TRBJ2-3; TRBD2 matches at 11 bases. V gave up 8 bases and J gave up 2 bases; unmatched junction bases: 6. This CDR3 has 15 residues. Per germline, CDR1 SNHLY and CDR2 FYNNEI.

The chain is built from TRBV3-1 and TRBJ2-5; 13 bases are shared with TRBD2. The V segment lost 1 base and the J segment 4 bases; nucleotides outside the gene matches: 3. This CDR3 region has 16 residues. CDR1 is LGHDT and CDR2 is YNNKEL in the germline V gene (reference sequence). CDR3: CASSQGTSGGRETQYF. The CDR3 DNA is TGTGCCAGCAGCCAAGGGACTAGCGGGGGACGAGAGACCCAGTACTTC.

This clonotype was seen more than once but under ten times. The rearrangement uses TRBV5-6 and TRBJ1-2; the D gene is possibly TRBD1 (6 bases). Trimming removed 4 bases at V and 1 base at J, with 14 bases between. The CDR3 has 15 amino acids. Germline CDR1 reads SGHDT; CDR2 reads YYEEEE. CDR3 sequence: CASSPRWGLNYGYTF. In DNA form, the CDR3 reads TGTGCCAGCAGCCCGCGTTGGGGGCTTAACTATGGCTACACCTTC.

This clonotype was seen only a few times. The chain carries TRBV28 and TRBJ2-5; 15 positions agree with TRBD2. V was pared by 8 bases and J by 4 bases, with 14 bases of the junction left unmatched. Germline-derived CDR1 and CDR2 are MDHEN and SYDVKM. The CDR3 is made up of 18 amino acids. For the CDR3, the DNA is TGTGCCAGCTCCTTAGGGACTAGCGGGAGGTCCTTTGGAGAGACCCAGTACTTC. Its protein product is CASSLGTSGRSFGETQYF.

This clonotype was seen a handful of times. CDR3 coding DNA: TGTGCCAGCAGCGTTGGGACAGGAGGTTCTTACAATGAGCAGTTCTTC. Translated: CASSVGTGGSYNEQFF. The chain carries TRBV9 and TRBJ2-1, with 8 bases fitting TRBD1. The V gene end was trimmed by 2 bases and the J gene end by 4 bases; junction bases not matched to a gene: 8. CDR3 length equals 16 residues. Germline CDR1 is SGDLS and CDR2 is YYNGEE.

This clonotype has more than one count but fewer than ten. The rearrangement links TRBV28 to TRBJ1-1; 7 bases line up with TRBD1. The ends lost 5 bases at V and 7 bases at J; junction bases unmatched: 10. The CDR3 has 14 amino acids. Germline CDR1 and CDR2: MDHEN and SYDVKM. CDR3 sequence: CASSPTGMAGEAFF. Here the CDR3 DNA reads TGTGCCAGCAGTCCGACAGGGATGGCGGGTGAAGCTTTCTTT.

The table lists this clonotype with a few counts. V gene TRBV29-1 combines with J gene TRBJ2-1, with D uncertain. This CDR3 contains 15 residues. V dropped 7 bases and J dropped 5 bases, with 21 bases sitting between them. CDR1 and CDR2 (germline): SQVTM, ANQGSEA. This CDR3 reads CSAPSGGRTNNEQFF. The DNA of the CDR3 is TGCAGCGCTCCGTCGGGTGGACGAACTAACAATGAGCAGTTCTTC.

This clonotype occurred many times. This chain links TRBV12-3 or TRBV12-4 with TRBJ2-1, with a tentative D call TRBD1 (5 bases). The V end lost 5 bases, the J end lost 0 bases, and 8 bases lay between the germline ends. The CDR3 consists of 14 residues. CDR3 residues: CASSPDISYNEQFF. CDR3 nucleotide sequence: TGTGCCAGCAGTCCGGACATCTCCTACAATGAGCAGTTCTTC.

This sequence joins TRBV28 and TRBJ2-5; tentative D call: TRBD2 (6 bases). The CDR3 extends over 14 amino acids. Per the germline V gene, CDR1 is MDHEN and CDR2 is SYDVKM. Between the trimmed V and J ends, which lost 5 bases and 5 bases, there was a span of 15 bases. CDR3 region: CASSPRGLGETQYF. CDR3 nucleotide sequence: TGTGCCAGCAGTCCCCGGGGGTTAGGGGAGACCCAGTACTTC.

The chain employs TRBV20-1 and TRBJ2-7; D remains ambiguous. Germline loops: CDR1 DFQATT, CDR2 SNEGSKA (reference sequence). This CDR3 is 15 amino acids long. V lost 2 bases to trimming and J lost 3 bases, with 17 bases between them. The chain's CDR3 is CSARSQRSLNYEQYF. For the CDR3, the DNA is TGCAGTGCTAGATCTCAACGTTCCCTTAACTACGAGCAGTACTTC.

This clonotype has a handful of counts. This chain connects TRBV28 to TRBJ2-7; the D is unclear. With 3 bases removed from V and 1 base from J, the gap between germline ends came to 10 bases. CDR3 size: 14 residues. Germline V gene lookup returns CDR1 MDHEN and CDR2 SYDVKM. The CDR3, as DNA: TGTGCCAGCAGTTTGTACGGTCCTTCCTACGAGCAGTACTTC. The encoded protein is CASSLYGPSYEQYF.

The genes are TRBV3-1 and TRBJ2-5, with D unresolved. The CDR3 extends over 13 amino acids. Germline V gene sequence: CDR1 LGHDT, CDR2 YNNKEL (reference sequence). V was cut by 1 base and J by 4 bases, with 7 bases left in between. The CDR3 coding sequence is TGTGCCAGCAGCCAAGCCCGGAGAGAGACCCAGTACTTC. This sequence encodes CASSQARRETQYF.

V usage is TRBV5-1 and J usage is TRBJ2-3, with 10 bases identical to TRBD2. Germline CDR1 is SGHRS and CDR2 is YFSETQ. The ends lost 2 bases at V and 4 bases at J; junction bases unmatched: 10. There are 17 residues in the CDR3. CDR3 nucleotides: TGCGCCAGCAGCTTAGCGCCTAGCGGGGGTGGACCAGATACGCAGTATTTT. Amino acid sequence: CASSLAPSGGGPDTQYF.

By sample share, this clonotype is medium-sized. Here the CDR3 reads CASSLLGDNEQFF. DNA of the CDR3: TGTGCCAGCAGTTTATTGGGTGACAATGAGCAGTTCTTC. The chain joins TRBV27 to TRBJ2-1; D not resolved. The V and J ends lost 1 base and 5 bases respectively, with 6 bases between them. This CDR3 has 13 residues. The germline CDR1 and CDR2 sequences are MNHEY and SMNVEV (reference sequence).

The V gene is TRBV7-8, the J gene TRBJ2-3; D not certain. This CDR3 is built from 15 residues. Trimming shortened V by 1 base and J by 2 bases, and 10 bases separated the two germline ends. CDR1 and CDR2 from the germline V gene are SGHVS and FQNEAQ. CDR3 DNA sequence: TGTGCCAGCAGCTTAGAGGTGGGCATCACAGATACGCAGTATTTT. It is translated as CASSLEVGITDTQYF.

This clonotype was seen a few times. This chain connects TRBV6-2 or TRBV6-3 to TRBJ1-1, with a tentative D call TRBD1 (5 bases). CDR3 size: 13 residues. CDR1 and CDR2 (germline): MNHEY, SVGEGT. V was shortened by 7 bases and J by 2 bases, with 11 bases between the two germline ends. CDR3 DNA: TGTGCCAGCAATCCACAGGAAAACACTGAAGCTTTCTTT. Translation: CASNPQENTEAFF.

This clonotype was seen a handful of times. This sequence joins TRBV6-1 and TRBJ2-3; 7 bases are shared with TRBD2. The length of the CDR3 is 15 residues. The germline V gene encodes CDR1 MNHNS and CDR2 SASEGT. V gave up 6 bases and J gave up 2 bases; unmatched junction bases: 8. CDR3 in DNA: TGTGCCAGCAGCACAAGCGGGACCATCACAGATACGCAGTATTTT. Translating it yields CASSTSGTITDTQYF.

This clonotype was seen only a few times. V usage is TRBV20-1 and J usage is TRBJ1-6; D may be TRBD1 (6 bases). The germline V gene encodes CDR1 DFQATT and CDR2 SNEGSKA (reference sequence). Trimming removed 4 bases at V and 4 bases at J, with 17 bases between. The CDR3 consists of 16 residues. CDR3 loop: CSATPGGGGYNSPLHF. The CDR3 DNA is TGCAGTGCTACTCCTGGGGGAGGGGGATATAATTCACCCCTCCACTTT.

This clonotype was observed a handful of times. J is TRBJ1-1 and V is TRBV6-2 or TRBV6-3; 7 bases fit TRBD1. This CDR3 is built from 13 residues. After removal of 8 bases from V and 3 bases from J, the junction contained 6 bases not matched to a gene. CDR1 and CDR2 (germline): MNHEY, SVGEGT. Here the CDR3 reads CASRRTGDTEAFF. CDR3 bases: TGTGCCAGCCGACGGACAGGCGACACTGAAGCTTTCTTT.

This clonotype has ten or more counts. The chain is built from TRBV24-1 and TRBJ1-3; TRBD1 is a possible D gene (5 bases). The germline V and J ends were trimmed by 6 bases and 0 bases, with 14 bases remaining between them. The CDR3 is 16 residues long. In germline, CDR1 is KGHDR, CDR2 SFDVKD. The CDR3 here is CATSILRDLSGNTIYF. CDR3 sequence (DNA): TGTGCCACCAGTATCCTCCGGGACCTCTCTGGAAACACCATATATTTT.

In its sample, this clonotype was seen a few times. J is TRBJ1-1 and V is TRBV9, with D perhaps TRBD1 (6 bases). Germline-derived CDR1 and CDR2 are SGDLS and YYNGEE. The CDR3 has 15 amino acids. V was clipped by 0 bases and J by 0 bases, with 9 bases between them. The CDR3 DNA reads TGTGCCAGCAGCGTAGATGGGGGGCTGAACACTGAAGCTTTCTTT. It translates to CASSVDGGLNTEAFF.

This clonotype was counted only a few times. The CDR3 spells CSARVGREETQYF. The CDR3 DNA sequence: TGCAGTGCTAGAGTCGGACGCGAAGAGACCCAGTACTTC. The J gene is TRBJ2-5, the V gene TRBV20-1; no reliable D call. This CDR3 has 13 amino acids. The V end was cut by 1 base, the J end by 3 bases, with 9 bases between. Germline lookup yields CDR1 DFQATT and CDR2 SNEGSKA (reference sequence).

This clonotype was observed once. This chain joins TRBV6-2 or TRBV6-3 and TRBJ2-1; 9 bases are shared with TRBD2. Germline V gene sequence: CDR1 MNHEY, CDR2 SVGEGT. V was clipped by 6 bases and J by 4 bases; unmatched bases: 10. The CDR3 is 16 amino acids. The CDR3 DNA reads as TGTGCCAGCAGCTCAGTATCCAGCGGGGGGTACAATGAGCAGTTCTTC. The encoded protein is CASSSVSSGGYNEQFF.